Listed below are T cell receptor beta chains from one sample, sequenced in a study of blood T cell repertoires in COVID-19. This table comes from immunoSEQ multiplex PCR, and its TCRdb copy is limited to in-frame clones, with some not included. The sample shows some 300,000 clones, 85% to 90% of them seen only once. The sample was peripheral blood. The receptors stem from a woman aged 35 to 49 with COVID-19, enrolled during active disease. Each CDR3 is given with its conserved first and last residue. A D gene is named only where the DNA matches it firmly. Only part of the rows carry a size: once, few, many, or a class if the clone is expanded.

D gene: .
CDR3 length: 13
V gene: TRBV6-2/TRBV6-3
J gene: TRBJ1-2
clone size: .
CDR3 protein: CASSQRTPYGYTF
CDR3 DNA: TGTGCCAGCAGTCAACGGACACCCTATGGCTACACCTTC

D gene: TRBD1
CDR3 length: 13
V gene: TRBV10-3
J gene: TRBJ1-2
clone size: .
CDR3 protein: CASAGGQWYGYTF
CDR3 DNA: TGTGCCTCCGCAGGGGGCCAATGGTATGGCTACACCTTC

D gene: TRBD1
CDR3 length: 15
V gene: TRBV7-9
J gene: TRBJ2-7
clone size: .
CDR3 protein: CASSFGTGKVYEQYF
CDR3 DNA: TGTGCCAGCAGCTTCGGGACAGGGAAGGTTTACGAGCAGTACTTC

D gene: TRBD1
CDR3 length: 14
V gene: TRBV24-1
J gene: TRBJ1-4
clone size: .
CDR3 protein: CATSDSQGAVGLFF
CDR3 DNA: TGTGCCACCAGTGATTCACAGGGGGCTGTTGGACTGTTTTTT

D gene: TRBD2
CDR3 length: 16
V gene: TRBV5-1
J gene: TRBJ2-2
clone size: once
CDR3 protein: CASSLLAGANTGELFF
CDR3 DNA: TGCGCCAGCAGCCTTTTAGCGGGTGCGAACACCGGGGAGCTGTTTTTT

D gene: TRBD1
CDR3 length: 13
V gene: TRBV7-2
J gene: TRBJ2-7
clone size: .
CDR3 protein: CASKGAGGIEQYF
CDR3 DNA: TGTGCCAGCAAGGGGGCAGGGGGCATCGAGCAGTACTTC

D gene: .
CDR3 length: 12
V gene: TRBV30
J gene: TRBJ2-2
clone size: few
CDR3 protein: CAWSRNTGELFF
CDR3 DNA: TGTGCCTGGAGCAGAAACACCGGGGAGCTGTTTTTT

D gene: TRBD1
CDR3 length: 15
V gene: TRBV4-2
J gene: TRBJ1-2
clone size: .
CDR3 protein: CASSESNRGLYGYTF
CDR3 DNA: TGTGCCAGCAGCGAATCGAACAGGGGGCTCTATGGCTACACCTTC

D gene: .
CDR3 length: 12
V gene: TRBV6-2/TRBV6-3
J gene: TRBJ1-4
clone size: .
CDR3 protein: CASSLRGEKLFF
CDR3 DNA: TGTGCCAGCAGCCTCAGAGGGGAAAAACTGTTTTTT

D gene: TRBD1
CDR3 length: 15
V gene: TRBV6-6
J gene: TRBJ1-2
clone size: once
CDR3 protein: CASSYSAGGLDGYTF
CDR3 DNA: TGTGCCAGCAGTTACTCTGCAGGGGGCCTCGATGGCTACACCTTC

D gene: .
CDR3 length: 15
V gene: TRBV18
J gene: TRBJ2-1
clone size: .
CDR3 protein: CASSPSGGTYNEQFF
CDR3 DNA: TGTGCCAGCTCTCCAAGCGGTGGTACCTACAATGAGCAGTTCTTC

D gene: TRBD1
CDR3 length: 14
V gene: TRBV6-5
J gene: TRBJ2-2
clone size: .
CDR3 protein: CASSPDRGSGELFF
CDR3 DNA: TGTGCCAGCAGCCCCGACAGGGGTTCCGGGGAGCTGTTTTTT

D gene: .
CDR3 length: 17
V gene: TRBV5-1
J gene: TRBJ1-1
clone size: .
CDR3 protein: CASSLQQGPGVNTEAFF
CDR3 DNA: TGCGCCAGCAGCTTACAACAGGGTCCAGGGGTGAACACTGAAGCTTTCTTT

D gene: .
CDR3 length: 12
V gene: TRBV2
J gene: TRBJ2-7
clone size: .
CDR3 protein: CASKGQVYEQYF
CDR3 DNA: TGTGCCAGCAAAGGACAAGTATACGAGCAGTACTTC

D gene: .
CDR3 length: 14
V gene: TRBV7-9
J gene: TRBJ1-1
clone size: .
CDR3 protein: CASSFATVNTEAFF
CDR3 DNA: TGTGCCAGCAGCTTTGCGACTGTGAACACTGAAGCTTTCTTT

D gene: TRBD1
CDR3 length: 16
V gene: TRBV3-1/TRBV3-2
J gene: TRBJ2-3
clone size: .
CDR3 protein: CASSRRTGSRTDTQYF
CDR3 DNA: TGTGCCAGCAGCCGACGGACAGGGAGCCGGACAGATACGCAGTATTTT

D gene: .
CDR3 length: 15
V gene: TRBV3-1/TRBV3-2
J gene: TRBJ2-1
clone size: .
CDR3 protein: CASSQELHPFPEQFF
CDR3 DNA: TGTGCCAGCAGCCAAGAACTCCATCCGTTTCCTGAGCAGTTCTTC

D gene: TRBD2
CDR3 length: 18
V gene: TRBV10-3
J gene: TRBJ2-1
clone size: .
CDR3 protein: CAISVAASGGAPYNEQFF
CDR3 DNA: TGTGCCATCAGTGTGGCGGCTAGCGGGGGGGCCCCCTACAATGAGCAGTTCTTC

D gene: .
CDR3 length: 13
V gene: TRBV6-2/TRBV6-3
J gene: TRBJ1-1
clone size: .
CDR3 protein: CASSPSKNTEAFF
CDR3 DNA: TGTGCCAGCAGTCCAAGCAAGAACACTGAAGCTTTCTTT

D gene: TRBD1
CDR3 length: 13
V gene: TRBV6-5
J gene: TRBJ1-1
clone size: .
CDR3 protein: CASSHGTGYEAFF
CDR3 DNA: TGTGCCAGCAGCCACGGGACAGGGTATGAAGCTTTCTTT

D gene: .
CDR3 length: 14
V gene: TRBV5-1
J gene: TRBJ2-3
clone size: once
CDR3 protein: CASSPQIPTDTQYF
CDR3 DNA: TGCGCCAGCAGTCCCCAGATCCCCACAGATACGCAGTATTTT

D gene: .
CDR3 length: 16
V gene: TRBV7-6
J gene: TRBJ2-1
clone size: .
CDR3 protein: CASSLGQSRGYNEQFF
CDR3 DNA: TGTGCCAGCAGCTTAGGCCAGTCCCGAGGATACAATGAGCAGTTCTTC

D gene: .
CDR3 length: 13
V gene: TRBV6-2/TRBV6-3
J gene: TRBJ2-1
clone size: .
CDR3 protein: CASSSASENEQFF
CDR3 DNA: TGTGCCAGCAGTTCCGCTAGCGAGAATGAGCAGTTCTTC

D gene: .
CDR3 length: 13
V gene: TRBV6-1
J gene: TRBJ1-1
clone size: .
CDR3 protein: CASSEQGLSEAFF
CDR3 DNA: TGTGCCAGCAGTGAACAGGGGTTATCTGAAGCTTTCTTT

D gene: TRBD1
CDR3 length: 14
V gene: TRBV5-6
J gene: TRBJ1-2
clone size: .
CDR3 protein: CASSLGQGLRGYTF
CDR3 DNA: TGTGCCAGCAGCTTGGGACAGGGATTGCGTGGCTACACCTTC

D gene: .
CDR3 length: 14
V gene: TRBV11-2
J gene: TRBJ2-7
clone size: .
CDR3 protein: CASSPNPVPDEQYF
CDR3 DNA: TGTGCCAGCAGTCCCAACCCGGTCCCGGACGAGCAGTACTTC

D gene: TRBD1
CDR3 length: 13
V gene: TRBV6-5
J gene: TRBJ1-2
clone size: .
CDR3 protein: CASSSTGTGGYTF
CDR3 DNA: TGTGCCAGCAGTTCGACAGGGACGGGTGGCTACACCTTC

D gene: .
CDR3 length: 13
V gene: TRBV7-9
J gene: TRBJ1-2
clone size: .
CDR3 protein: CASSLTGDDGYTF
CDR3 DNA: TGTGCCAGCAGCTTAACGGGGGACGATGGCTACACCTTC

D gene: TRBD2
CDR3 length: 16
V gene: TRBV4-1
J gene: TRBJ2-1
clone size: once
CDR3 protein: CASSQRGTSGRGGQFF
CDR3 DNA: TGCGCCAGCAGCCAACGAGGGACTAGCGGGAGAGGTGGGCAGTTCTTC

D gene: .
CDR3 length: 14
V gene: TRBV28
J gene: TRBJ1-1
clone size: .
CDR3 protein: CASKWTEGRTEAFF
CDR3 DNA: TGTGCCAGTAAGTGGACAGAGGGTCGCACTGAAGCTTTCTTT

D gene: .
CDR3 length: 16
V gene: TRBV28
J gene: TRBJ1-5
clone size: .
CDR3 protein: CASSLGSDSSNQPQHF
CDR3 DNA: TGTGCCAGCAGTTTAGGCTCTGATAGCAGCAATCAGCCCCAGCATTTT

D gene: .
CDR3 length: 16
V gene: TRBV28
J gene: TRBJ1-6
clone size: .
CDR3 protein: CASTPGGTPFNSPLHF
CDR3 DNA: TGTGCCAGCACCCCGGGGGGGACCCCCTTTAATTCACCCCTCCACTTT

D gene: TRBD1
CDR3 length: 11
V gene: TRBV5-4
J gene: TRBJ1-2
clone size: .
CDR3 protein: CASGQDYGYTF
CDR3 DNA: TGTGCCAGTGGACAGGACTATGGCTACACCTTC

D gene: TRBD1
CDR3 length: 14
V gene: TRBV11-1
J gene: TRBJ1-2
clone size: .
CDR3 protein: CASSSRTGNYGYTF
CDR3 DNA: TGTGCCAGCAGCTCCAGGACAGGGAACTATGGCTACACCTTC

D gene: TRBD1
CDR3 length: 15
V gene: TRBV18
J gene: TRBJ2-7
clone size: .
CDR3 protein: CASSLGDRTLYEQYF
CDR3 DNA: TGTGCCAGCTCACTAGGGGACAGGACCCTTTACGAGCAGTACTTC

D gene: .
CDR3 length: 14
V gene: TRBV30
J gene: TRBJ1-2
clone size: .
CDR3 protein: CARGSPGVNYGYTF
CDR3 DNA: TGTGCCCGGGGAAGTCCGGGGGTTAACTATGGCTACACCTTC

D gene: TRBD1
CDR3 length: 16
V gene: TRBV7-3
J gene: TRBJ1-2
clone size: .
CDR3 protein: CASSERGQTFYYGYTF
CDR3 DNA: TGTGCCAGCAGCGAAAGGGGACAGACCTTTTACTATGGCTACACCTTC

D gene: .
CDR3 length: 11
V gene: TRBV7-9
J gene: TRBJ1-5
clone size: .
CDR3 protein: CASRADQPQHF
CDR3 DNA: TGTGCCAGCAGGGCCGATCAGCCCCAGCATTTT

D gene: .
CDR3 length: 15
V gene: TRBV15
J gene: TRBJ1-2
clone size: .
CDR3 protein: CATSKPGQFNYGYTF
CDR3 DNA: TGTGCCACCAGCAAACCGGGACAATTTAACTATGGCTACACCTTC

D gene: TRBD1
CDR3 length: 14
V gene: TRBV14
J gene: TRBJ1-2
clone size: once
CDR3 protein: CASSRGQGRDGYTF
CDR3 DNA: TGTGCCAGCAGCCGAGGACAGGGGAGGGATGGCTACACCTTC

D gene: TRBD1
CDR3 length: 15
V gene: TRBV5-1
J gene: TRBJ2-7
clone size: once
CDR3 protein: CASSPRTGSSYEQYF
CDR3 DNA: TGCGCCAGCAGCCCGCGGACAGGCAGCTCCTACGAGCAGTACTTC

D gene: .
CDR3 length: 13
V gene: TRBV28
J gene: TRBJ1-2
clone size: .
CDR3 protein: CASRAGSNYGYTF
CDR3 DNA: TGTGCCAGCAGAGCAGGTTCTAACTATGGCTACACCTTC